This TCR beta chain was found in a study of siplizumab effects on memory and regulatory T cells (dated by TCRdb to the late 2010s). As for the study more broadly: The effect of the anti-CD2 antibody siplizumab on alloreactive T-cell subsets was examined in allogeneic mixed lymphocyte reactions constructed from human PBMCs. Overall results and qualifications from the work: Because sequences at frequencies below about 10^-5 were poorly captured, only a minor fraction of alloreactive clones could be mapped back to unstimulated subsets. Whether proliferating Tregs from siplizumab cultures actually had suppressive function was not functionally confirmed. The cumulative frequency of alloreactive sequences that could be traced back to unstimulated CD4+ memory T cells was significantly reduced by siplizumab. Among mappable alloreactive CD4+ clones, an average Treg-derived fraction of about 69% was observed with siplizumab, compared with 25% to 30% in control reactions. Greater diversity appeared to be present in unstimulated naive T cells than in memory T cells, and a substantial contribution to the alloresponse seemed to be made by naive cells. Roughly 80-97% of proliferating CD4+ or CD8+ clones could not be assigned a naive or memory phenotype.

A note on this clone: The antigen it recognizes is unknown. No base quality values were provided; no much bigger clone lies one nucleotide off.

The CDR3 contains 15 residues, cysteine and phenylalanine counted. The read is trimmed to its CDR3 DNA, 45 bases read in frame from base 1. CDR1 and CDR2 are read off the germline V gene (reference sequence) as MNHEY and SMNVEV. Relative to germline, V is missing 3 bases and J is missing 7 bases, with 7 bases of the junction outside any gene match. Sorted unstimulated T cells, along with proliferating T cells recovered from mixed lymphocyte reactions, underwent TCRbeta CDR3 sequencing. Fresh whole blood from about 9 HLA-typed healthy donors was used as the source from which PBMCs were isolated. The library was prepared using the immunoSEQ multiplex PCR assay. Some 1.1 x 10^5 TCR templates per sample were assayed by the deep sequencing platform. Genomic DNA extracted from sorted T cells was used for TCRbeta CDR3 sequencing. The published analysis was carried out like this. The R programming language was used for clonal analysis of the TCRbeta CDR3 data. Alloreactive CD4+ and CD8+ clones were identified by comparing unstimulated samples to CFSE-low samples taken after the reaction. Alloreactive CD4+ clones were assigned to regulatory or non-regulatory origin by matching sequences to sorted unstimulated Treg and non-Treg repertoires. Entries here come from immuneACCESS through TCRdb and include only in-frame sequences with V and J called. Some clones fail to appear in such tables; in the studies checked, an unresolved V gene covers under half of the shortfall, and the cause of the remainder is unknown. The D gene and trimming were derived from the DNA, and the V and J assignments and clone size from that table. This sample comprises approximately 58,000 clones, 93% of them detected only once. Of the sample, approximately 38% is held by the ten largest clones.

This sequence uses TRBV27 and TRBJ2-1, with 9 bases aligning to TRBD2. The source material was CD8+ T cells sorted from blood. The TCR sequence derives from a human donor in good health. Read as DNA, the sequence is TGTGCCAGCAGTTTCCAGATGACTAGCGGTAATGAGCAGTTCTTC. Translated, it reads CASSFQMTSGNEQFF.